This TCR beta chain was found in a study of technical replicates of blood from several donors. The method was immunoSEQ multiplex PCR; TCRdb's version includes in-frame clones alone and lacks a portion of them. The sample yields 65,000 to 95,000 clones, approximately 83% seen once. This clone was counted only a few times. The ends were cut back, 5 bases at V and 5 bases at J, with 16 bases in the middle. The V gene's germline CDR1 is SGHTA and CDR2 FQGNSA. The CDR3 runs 15 residues. The receptor's source is a human donor in good health. Some clones in this sample may be carry-over from other donors' samples. Sequenced sample: PBMCs. This chain links TRBV7-2 with TRBJ1-5; D is possibly TRBD1 (5 bases). The CDR3 DNA is TGTGCCAGCAGCCCCCCTGGGGGACTGCATCAGCCCCAGCATTTT. The encoded protein is CASSPPGGLHQPQHF.